The 22 T cell receptor beta chains given below trace back to one sample, sequenced in a study of blood T cell repertoires in COVID-19. The assay was immunoSEQ multiplex PCR, and TCRdb's table has in-frame clones only and misses some. This sample has about 150,000 clones; 75% to 85% occur once, and the top ten carry roughly 4.5%. What was sequenced was peripheral blood. Every receptor here comes from a man in his 60s with acute or convalescent COVID-19.

This clone appeared many times. This chain uses TRBV6-2 or TRBV6-3 with TRBJ1-2, with 8 bases that match TRBD1. Germline trimming cut 4 bases from V and 4 bases from J; bases unmatched to any gene: 5. This CDR3 is 14 amino acids long. The V gene's germline CDR1 is MNHEY and CDR2 SVGEGT. The CDR3 DNA is TGTGCCAGCAGTTGGACCGGGACAGGCTATGGCTACACCTTC. Amino acid sequence: CASSWTGTGYGYTF.

This clone was seen just once. The chain links TRBV7-8 to TRBJ1-6, with 9 bases fitting TRBD1. J lost 8 bases, V lost 5 bases, and 4 bases had no gene match. The CDR3 is 14 amino acids. In germline, CDR1 is SGHVS, CDR2 FQNEAQ. CDR3: CASSARDRDSPLHF. Here the CDR3 DNA reads TGTGCCAGCAGCGCCCGGGACAGGGATTCACCCCTCCACTTT.

The CDR3 nucleotides read TGTGCCAGCAGCCCCTATGGGACTAGCGGGATGTTAGAGACCCAGTACTTC. It specifies CASSPYGTSGMLETQYF. The chain has TRBV4-2 and TRBJ2-5; 13 positions agree with TRBD2. Trimming at V came to 4 bases and at J to 4 bases, leaving 9 bases not matched to a gene. In germline, CDR1 is LGHNA, CDR2 YNFKEQ. The length of the CDR3 is 17 residues.

The chain recombines TRBV15 with TRBJ2-1, with D uncertain. V dropped 0 bases and J dropped 8 bases, with 17 bases sitting between them. CDR1 and CDR2 from the germline V gene are LNHNV and YYDKDF (reference sequence). This CDR3 is built from 16 residues. The CDR3 loop is CATSRDPPDISYEQFF. The DNA of the CDR3 is TGTGCCACCAGCAGAGATCCCCCAGACATTTCATATGAGCAGTTCTTC.

The rearrangement links TRBV6-6 to TRBJ2-2; D might be TRBD1 (6 bases). The V gene lost 2 bases and the J gene lost 8 bases, with 18 bases spanning the gap. The CDR3 totals 16 residues. CDR1 and CDR2 from the germline V gene are MNHNY and SVGAGI (reference sequence). The CDR3 bases are TGTGCCAGCAGTTACCCCCGAGACAGGCTCGCGGGGGAGCTGTTTTTT. Its translation: CASSYPRDRLAGELFF.

The V gene is TRBV9, the J gene TRBJ2-5; a weak D match, TRBD2 (5 bases). The V and J ends lost 4 bases and 3 bases respectively, with 19 bases between them. Germline assignment: CDR1 SGDLS and CDR2 YYNGEE. The CDR3 spans 16 residues. The DNA for the CDR3 is TGTGCCAGCAGCCCCCGAGGGATGGTATTTAAAGAGACCCAGTACTTC. Protein product: CASSPRGMVFKETQYF.

The chain links TRBV11-2 to TRBJ2-7; D not resolved. CDR3 length: 15 residues. V was cut by 5 bases and J by 3 bases, with 17 bases left in between. The germline V gene encodes CDR1 SGHAT and CDR2 FQNNGV. The CDR3 DNA is TGTGCCAGCAGCGCCTCTTCCCCGAGCAACTACGAGCAGTACTTC. Translating it yields CASSASSPSNYEQYF.

The chain has TRBV3-1 (or the pseudogene TRBV3-2) and TRBJ1-4; no firm D call. V lost 0 bases and J 8 bases, leaving 16 bases between the germline ends. Germline V lookup: CDR1 LGHDT, CDR2 YNNKEL (reference sequence). The CDR3 sequence is 16 residues long. CDR3 loop: CASSQDQRHVREKLFF. Written as DNA, the CDR3 is TGTGCCAGCAGCCAAGACCAAAGACACGTCCGAGAAAAACTGTTTTTT.

CDR3 DNA: TGTGCCAGCATGAGACTAGCGGGAGTAGAGACCCAGTACTTC. Translation: CASMRLAGVETQYF. The gene calls are TRBV2 and TRBJ2-5; 12 bases line up with TRBD2. CDR3 length: 14 residues. CDR1 is SNHLY and CDR2 is FYNNEI in the germline V gene. The J segment lost 4 bases and the V segment lost 7 bases, leaving 4 bases of the junction unmatched.

This chain connects TRBV2 to TRBJ1-1, with TRBD1 as a possible D gene (5 bases). CDR1 is SNHLY and CDR2 is FYNNEI in the germline V gene. This CDR3 has 15 residues. Trimming removed 0 bases at V and 3 bases at J, with 11 bases between. CDR3 sequence: CASSEAVGVHTEAFF. The CDR3 DNA is TGTGCCAGCAGTGAAGCGGTAGGGGTTCACACTGAAGCTTTCTTT.

As to this clone: One end of the junction varies from germline; a read error may be responsible. CDR3 region: CASRLGLANTGELFF. Here the CDR3 DNA reads TGTGCCAGCAGATTGGGACTAGCGAACACCGGGGAGCTGTTTTTT. The chain uses TRBV5-4 and TRBJ2-2; TRBD2 matches at 8 bases. CDR1 is SGHNT, CDR2 YYREEE, per germline (reference sequence). The CDR3 consists of 15 residues.

V is TRBV14 and J is TRBJ1-2, with 8 positions matching TRBD1. Germline trimming cut 4 bases from V and 4 bases from J; bases unmatched to any gene: 8. Germline V gives CDR1 SGHDN, CDR2 FVKESK. The CDR3 consists of 15 residues. The CDR3 region has the DNA TGTGCCAGCAGCCGAGGGACACAGGGGGGCTATGGCTACACCTTC. It is translated as CASSRGTQGGYGYTF.

V is TRBV27 and J is TRBJ1-5; D is possibly TRBD1 (5 bases). The germline V gene has CDR1 MNHEY and CDR2 SMNVEV (reference sequence). This CDR3 has 14 residues. V lost 6 bases and J 5 bases, leaving 14 bases between the germline ends. The CDR3 loop reads CASSSGFLDQPQHF. CDR3 sequence (DNA): TGTGCCAGCAGCTCAGGGTTCCTGGATCAGCCCCAGCATTTT.

The chain links TRBV30 to TRBJ1-1; D unclear. Germline-derived CDR1 and CDR2 are GTSNPN and SVGIG (reference sequence). This CDR3 has 13 amino acids. Trimming took 0 bases from V and 2 from J, leaving 7 bases between them. The CDR3 DNA follows: TGTGCCTGGAGTGTGTTCAGTAACACTGAAGCTTTCTTT. Translation gives CAWSVFSNTEAFF.

This rearrangement joins TRBV28 to TRBJ2-7, with 7 bases identical to TRBD2. V lost 6 bases, J lost 3 bases, and 11 bases stayed unmatched. Germline CDR1 MDHEN, CDR2 SYDVKM. There are 15 residues in the CDR3. The CDR3 DNA is TGTGCCAGCAGGGGGGGGATAGTCGTCCGCTACGAGCAGTACTTC. Translated: CASRGGIVVRYEQYF.

V and J are TRBV7-6 and TRBJ2-1; no firm D call. Per germline, CDR1 SGHVS and CDR2 FNYEAQ. V lost 3 bases and J 5 bases, leaving 8 bases between the germline ends. CDR3 size: 13 residues. The CDR3 DNA is TGTGCCAGCAGCTTCGAGCGCCACAATGAGCAGTTCTTC. This translates into CASSFERHNEQFF.

This clone was found a few times. V gene TRBV10-3 combines with J gene TRBJ1-5, with a tentative D call TRBD1 (5 bases). The V end was cut by 6 bases, the J end by 5 bases, with 8 bases between. Germline CDR1 and CDR2: ENHRY and SYGVKD. The CDR3 consists of 12 residues. CDR3 region: CAISAGDQPQHF. CDR3 DNA sequence: TGTGCCATCAGCGCGGGGGATCAGCCCCAGCATTTT.

The gene calls are TRBV19 and TRBJ2-1, with 16 bases lining up with TRBD2. CDR3 length: 20 amino acids. CDR1 is LNHDA, CDR2 SQIVND, per germline (reference sequence). Trimming cost V 6 bases and J 6 bases; bases outside gene matches: 17. The CDR3 coding sequence is TGTGCCAGTAGCCCATTCCTCGGGACTAGCGGGAGGGGGTTCAGCAATGAGCAGTTCTTC. Its protein is CASSPFLGTSGRGFSNEQFF.

V and J are TRBV5-1 and TRBJ1-4, with D perhaps matching TRBD1 (5 bases). V was pared by 3 bases and J by 5 bases, with 14 bases between. The germline V gene encodes CDR1 SGHRS and CDR2 YFSETQ. The CDR3 is 15 residues long. CDR3 DNA: TGCGCCAGCAGCTATATGACGGGGGGAAATGAAAAACTGTTTTTT. Translating gives CASSYMTGGNEKLFF.

The V gene is TRBV7-6, the J gene TRBJ1-3, with TRBD1 matching over 8 bases. J was trimmed by 8 bases and V by 2 bases; bases with no gene match: 8. This CDR3 has 15 amino acids. Germline CDR1 reads SGHVS; CDR2 reads FNYEAQ. The CDR3 here is CASSLTGQGRDTIYF. The CDR3 DNA reads as TGTGCCAGCAGCTTAACCGGACAGGGCCGGGACACCATATATTTT.

This chain joins TRBV7-9 and TRBJ2-1; 7 bases are a match to TRBD2. This CDR3 region has 12 residues. CDR1 SEHNR and CDR2 FQNEAQ come from the germline V gene (reference sequence). The V segment lost 4 bases and the J segment 13 bases; nucleotides outside the gene matches: 7. CDR3: CASSSSGIGQFF. CDR3 nucleotides: TGTGCCAGCAGCTCCAGCGGGATTGGACAGTTCTTC.

This sequence joins TRBV7-8 and TRBJ2-2; 9 bases line up with TRBD1. Per the germline V gene, CDR1 is SGHVS and CDR2 is FQNEAQ. This CDR3 has 16 amino acids. V lost 5 bases and J lost 4; bases outside the gene matches: 8. CDR3 coding DNA: TGTGCCAGCAGCCGGAACAGGGGGCGGGTCACCGGGGAGCTGTTTTTT. Its translation: CASSRNRGRVTGELFF. Drawing the rest from reference TRBV7-8 and TRBJ2-2, the complete variable domain is GAGVSQSPRYKVAKRGQDVALRCDPISGHVSLFWYQQALGQGPEFLTYFQNEAQLDKSGLPSDRFFAERPEGSVSTLKIQRTQQEDSAVYLCASSRNRGRVTGELFFGEGSRLTVL.